What follows are 17 T cell receptor beta chains derived from one specimen sequenced in a study of T cell responses to AZD1222 COVID-19 vaccine. TCRdb's copy holds only in-frame clones and misses some; the assay was immunoSEQ multiplex PCR. The sample includes around 120,000 clones, 85% to 90% of them seen just once. This sample comprised peripheral blood, obtained on day 0 of AZD1222 vaccination. These receptors originate from an adult in good health.

CDR3 loop: CASSPGRDREQYF. The CDR3 bases are TGTGCCAGCTCACCGGGCAGGGACCGAGAGCAGTACTTC. The chain uses TRBV18 and TRBJ2-7; possibly TRBD1 or TRBD2 for D (5 bases each). In germline, CDR1 is KGHSH, CDR2 LQKENI. V was pared by 3 bases and J by 7 bases, with 13 bases between. The CDR3 totals 13 residues.

This clone was counted between two and nine times. The chain carries TRBV5-4 and TRBJ1-1, with D unresolved. CDR1 SGHNT and CDR2 YYREEE come from the germline V gene (reference sequence). The V end lost 4 bases, the J end lost 0 bases, and 13 bases lay between the germline ends. This CDR3 comprises 15 residues. CDR3 amino acids: CASSTPSNMNTEAFF. The CDR3 DNA reads as TGTGCCAGCAGCACCCCATCAAATATGAACACTGAAGCTTTCTTT.

This clone has just a few counts. The chain joins TRBV6-5 to TRBJ2-7; possible D gene TRBD1, 5 bases. V gave up 6 bases and J gave up 0 bases, with 15 bases separating them. Per the germline V gene, CDR1 is MNHEY and CDR2 is SVGAGI. The CDR3 covers 15 residues. The CDR3 loop is CASSSGHWSSYEQYF. In DNA, the CDR3 is TGTGCCAGCAGCTCCGGACACTGGAGCTCCTACGAGCAGTACTTC.

V and J are TRBV27 and TRBJ2-7, with a tentative D call TRBD2 (7 bases). V was trimmed by 5 bases and J by 6 bases, leaving 14 bases between them. The CDR3 contains 13 residues. The germline V gene has CDR1 MNHEY and CDR2 SMNVEV (reference sequence). CDR3 sequence reads: CASSLRGGGEQYF. The CDR3 DNA reads as TGTGCCAGCAGTCTCAGGGGAGGGGGCGAGCAGTACTTC.

The gene calls are TRBV6-1 and TRBJ1-3, with D tentatively TRBD1 (5 bases). The CDR3 length is 15 residues. Germline CDR1 reads MNHNS; CDR2 reads SASEGT. Deletions cut 5 bases from V and 7 bases from J, with 18 bases between. The CDR3 region has the DNA TGTGCCAGCAGTTCGCGGACACTCTCGAGCAACACCATATATTTT. This gives the protein CASSSRTLSSNTIYF.

The chain carries TRBV2 and TRBJ1-2, with unresolved D. The CDR3 has 13 amino acids. Per germline, CDR1 SNHLY and CDR2 FYNNEI. V was shortened by 0 bases and J by 5 bases, with 7 bases between the two germline ends. The CDR3 is CASSEAPAYGYTF. As DNA, the CDR3 is TGTGCCAGCAGTGAAGCGCCCGCTTATGGCTACACCTTC.

For the CDR3, the DNA is TGTGCCAGCAGCTTAGCGGGGCTTAGGGGAGATACGCAGTATTTT. It encodes CASSLAGLRGDTQYF. The rearrangement links TRBV7-9 to TRBJ2-3; possibly TRBD1 for D (5 bases). This CDR3 has 15 amino acids. In germline, CDR1 is SEHNR, CDR2 FQNEAQ (reference sequence). V lost 0 bases, J lost 5 bases, and 12 bases lay in between.

Comments on this clone: The same CDR3 is also encoded by other DNA sequences in this sample. V and J are TRBV18 and TRBJ2-3; no definite D call. Trimming took off 0 bases at V and 0 bases at J, with 1 base between the two ends. CDR3 length: 13 amino acids. CDR1 KGHSH and CDR2 LQKENI come from the germline V gene. CDR3 sequence: CASSPPSTDTQYF. Here the CDR3 DNA reads TGTGCCAGCTCACCACCTAGCACAGATACGCAGTATTTT.

V gene TRBV7-9 combines with J gene TRBJ2-3, with 9 bases aligning to TRBD2. This CDR3 has 16 residues. Germline loops: CDR1 SEHNR, CDR2 FQNEAQ (reference sequence). Trimming took 3 bases from V and 3 from J; bases not matched to a gene: 7. The CDR3 is CASSFQRGAGTDTQYF. CDR3 nucleotides: TGTGCCAGCAGCTTCCAGCGGGGGGCCGGGACAGATACGCAGTATTTT.

This chain joins TRBV2 and TRBJ2-7; D ambiguous. From germline, CDR1 is SNHLY and CDR2 FYNNEI. The V end was cut by 3 bases, the J end by 3 bases, with 6 bases between. The length of the CDR3 is 12 residues. The CDR3 here is CASSDVGYEQYF. In DNA form, the CDR3 reads TGTGCCAGCAGTGACGTCGGCTACGAGCAGTACTTC.

The chain carries TRBV2 and TRBJ2-1; tentatively, D is TRBD2 (5 bases). This CDR3 is 15 amino acids long. The germline CDR1 and CDR2 sequences are SNHLY and FYNNEI. V lost 3 bases and J 9 bases, leaving 18 bases between the germline ends. CDR3: CASSETGIGGGEQFF. CDR3 nucleotide sequence: TGTGCCAGCAGTGAGACCGGGATAGGCGGTGGTGAGCAGTTCTTC.

The V gene is TRBV19, the J gene TRBJ1-6; the D gene is possibly TRBD1 (5 bases). Germline assignment: CDR1 LNHDA and CDR2 SQIVND (reference sequence). This CDR3 spans 14 amino acids. Trimming removed 4 bases at V and 11 bases at J, with 15 bases between. The CDR3 here is CASSTGTAGAPLHF. The CDR3, as DNA: TGTGCCAGTAGTACCGGGACCGCCGGGGCACCCCTCCACTTT.

V and J are TRBV18 and TRBJ2-7; perhaps TRBD1 as D (5 bases). CDR1 and CDR2 (germline): KGHSH, LQKENI. Trimming shortened V by 8 bases and J by 4 bases, and 12 bases separated the two germline ends. This CDR3 has 12 residues. The CDR3 region is CASQGFGYEQYF. The CDR3 DNA follows: TGTGCCAGCCAGGGATTTGGGTACGAGCAGTACTTC.

V usage is TRBV5-6 and J usage is TRBJ1-2, with D tentatively TRBD1 (5 bases). Trimming took 1 base from V and 7 from J, leaving 8 bases between them. The CDR3 is 12 amino acids. Germline lookup yields CDR1 SGHDT and CDR2 YYEEEE. The DNA for the CDR3 is TGTGCCAGCAGCTTGTGGGGCAGTGGCTACACCTTC. Amino acid sequence: CASSLWGSGYTF.

The chain is built from TRBV7-2 and TRBJ1-2; possibly TRBD1 for D (5 bases). CDR1 and CDR2 from the germline V gene are SGHTA and FQGNSA. The CDR3 is made up of 14 amino acids. The ends were cut back, 5 bases at V and 0 bases at J, with 10 bases in the middle. CDR3 bases: TGTGCCAGCAGCCTCGGGGGATCTAACTATGGCTACACCTTC. Amino acid sequence: CASSLGGSNYGYTF.

This chain joins TRBV21-1 and TRBJ2-2. TRBV21-1 is annotated as a pseudogene. This CDR3 is built from 17 residues. Here the CDR3 DNA reads TGTGCCAGCACTAAAATTAGAGGGGCGAGGAACACCGGGGAGCTGTTTTTT. This encodes CASTKIRGARNTGELFF.

This clone was picked up one time. The chain uses TRBV7-9 and TRBJ1-4; no firm D call. The germline gives CDR1 SEHNR, CDR2 FQNEAQ (reference sequence). The CDR3 is made up of 13 amino acids. V was cut by 3 bases and J by 6 bases, with 8 bases left in between. CDR3 loop: CASSLGGDEKLFF. The CDR3 region has the DNA TGTGCCAGCAGCTTGGGCGGGGATGAAAAACTGTTTTTT.